Listed here are 4 T cell receptor beta chains from one sample, sequenced in a study of siplizumab effects on memory and regulatory T cells. Data came from immunoSEQ multiplex PCR; TCRdb stores just in-frame clones and leaves some out. The sample has approximately 100,000 clones, roughly 94% seen once. Sequenced sample: Tregs sorted from blood. The receptors were gathered from a human donor in good health.

The chain employs TRBV4-2 and TRBJ2-1; tentatively, D is TRBD2 (7 bases). This CDR3 has 17 amino acids. Germline-derived CDR1 and CDR2 are LGHNA and YNFKEQ. Trimming removed 0 bases from V and 7 bases from J, with 19 bases in between. The CDR3 reads CASSQDSTGGPTNEQFF. Here the CDR3 DNA reads TGTGCCAGCAGCCAAGATTCCACCGGGGGGCCCACTAATGAGCAGTTCTTC.

The V call is TRBV13, the J call TRBJ2-4; D may be TRBD2 (6 bases). The CDR3 length is 12 residues. The germline gives CDR1 PRHDT, CDR2 FYEKMQ (reference sequence). The V gene lost 1 base and the J gene lost 16 bases, with 14 bases spanning the gap. The CDR3 spells CASSLAMTRTYF. Written as DNA, the CDR3 is TGTGCCAGCAGCTTAGCAATGACTAGAACTTACTTC.

This clone was counted a single time. This rearrangement joins TRBV19 to TRBJ2-7, with TRBD1 matching over 9 bases. The V and J ends lost 5 bases and 2 bases, in that order; junction bases with no gene match: 4. This CDR3 is built from 14 residues. The V gene's germline CDR1 is LNHDA and CDR2 SQIVND (reference sequence). CDR3 residues: CASSLRDRAYEQYF. DNA for the CDR3: TGTGCCAGTAGTCTCCGGGACAGGGCCTACGAGCAGTACTTC.

This sequence joins TRBV18 and TRBJ2-2; TRBD1 agrees at 8 bases. Trimming removed 3 bases from V and 2 bases from J; junction bases left unmatched: 5. This CDR3 region has 16 residues. From germline, CDR1 is KGHSH and CDR2 LQKENI. Here the CDR3 reads CASSPSGGRNTGELFF. CDR3 bases: TGTGCCAGCTCACCCTCAGGGGGCCGAAACACCGGGGAGCTGTTTTTT.